This T cell receptor (beta chain) was documented in a study of Ad26.COV2.S vaccination and SARS-CoV-2 variants (dated by TCRdb to about 2021). A note on the overall study: Vaccine-arm donors were drawn from COV1001, a multicentre, randomized, double-blind, placebo-controlled phase I-IIa trial of Ad26.COV2.S in healthy adults. Trial participants were randomized into five groups of five: low-dose or high-dose Ad26.COV2.S given once or twice, or placebo on both occasions. Throughout the experiments and outcome assessment, investigators stayed blinded to trial group allocation. Ad26.COV2.S was administered intramuscularly at a dose of 5x10^10 or 1x10^11 viral particles, either as one shot or as two shots given 56 days apart. TCRbeta repertoire sequencing served as the tool for gauging how specific and how broad the SARS-CoV-2-reactive T cell receptors were following Ad26.COV2.S vaccination. The TCR-sequenced set comprised around 30 samples: some 20 Ad26.COV2.S vaccine recipients, 5 placebo recipients and 8 SARS-CoV-2 convalescent individuals. Study-wide conclusions, independent of this receptor: The authors noted that total T cell responses may have been underestimated by the TCR breadth and depth analyses. After vaccination, substantial breadth of spike-specific CD8+ and CD4+ T cell responses was reported. Vaccine and placebo recipients had comparable non-spike TCR breadth, which fits with the vaccine containing only spike. Ad26.COV2.S recipients had higher spike-specific TCR breadth than placebo recipients (P = 0.0014). The study was not powered to compare responses between vaccine doses or regimens.

The immunoSEQ Assay was used to sequence TCRbeta CDR3 regions. After extraction, genomic DNA underwent amplification by bias-controlled multiplex PCR, followed by high-throughput sequencing. The paper's processing steps were these. To quantify the absolute abundance of every unique TCRbeta CDR3 region, sequences were collapsed and filtered. T cell fraction was estimated by normalization of TCRbeta template counts to usable DNA, with usable DNA being measured through amplification of reference genes present in all nucleated cells. Repertoire TCRs were annotated as SARS-CoV-2-specific by exact matching of V gene, CDR3 amino acid sequence and J gene to a known reactive TCR set. The reference SARS-CoV-2 TCR set was obtained from MIRA and was filtered for enrichment in COVID-19-positive ImmuneCODE repertoires, whereby public or cross-reactive TCRs were removed. Based on the MIRA antigens, annotated TCRs were further analysed at the level of specific ORF or position within ORF. Breadth was defined as the number of annotated unique rearrangements divided by the total number of unique productive rearrangements, and depth was defined as the summed frequency of the annotated unique rearrangements. Two-sided Wilcoxon rank-sum tests were applied when comparing TCR breadth between groups. What TCRdb holds here is the immuneACCESS table cut down to in-frame rearrangements. Part of the clones is not present; checked against another copy, under half of the missing clones reflect an unresolved V gene, and the others are unexplained. Clone size and the V and J calls come from that table; the DNA yielded D and trimming. The sample records some 640,000 clones, roughly 90% of which are singletons. The ten largest clones capture about 1.5% of the sample.

From its cysteine to its phenylalanine, the CDR3 spans 15 amino acids. This entry keeps only the CDR3 DNA: 45 bases, framed from base 1. A note on this clone: Its antigen is not yet known. There are no base qualities to consult, and no much larger clone falls within one base.

Read against the paper, the sample's treatment or condition label means: some 19 received Ad26.COV2.S at low or high dose, single or two shots; several received placebo; per-sample allocation not given. Repertoires of vaccine and placebo recipients were sequenced from samples taken on day 63 after the first injection. Cohort 1b enrolled roughly 25 adults aged 18-55 years at a single site in Boston, USA, between 29 July and 7 August 2020. Ad26.COV2.S was a replication-incompetent adenovirus type 26 vector that expressed a prefusion-stabilized SARS-CoV-2 spike protein derived from the original Wuhan strain.

The TCR sequence derives from a person between 18 and 65 years old who received the Ad26.COV2.S COVID-19 vaccine or a placebo. The chain is assembled from TRBV21-1 and TRBJ2-7; TRBD2, the table's D call, was not compared with the DNA. TRBV21-1 is labeled a pseudogene. Sequenced here: peripheral blood, sampled in a trial of Ad26.COV2.S vaccine versus placebo. Here the CDR3 is given as CASSKKGGSSYEQYF. The nucleotide sequence reads as follows: TGTGCCAGCAGCAAAAAGGGTGGGAGCTCCTACGAGCAGTACTTC.